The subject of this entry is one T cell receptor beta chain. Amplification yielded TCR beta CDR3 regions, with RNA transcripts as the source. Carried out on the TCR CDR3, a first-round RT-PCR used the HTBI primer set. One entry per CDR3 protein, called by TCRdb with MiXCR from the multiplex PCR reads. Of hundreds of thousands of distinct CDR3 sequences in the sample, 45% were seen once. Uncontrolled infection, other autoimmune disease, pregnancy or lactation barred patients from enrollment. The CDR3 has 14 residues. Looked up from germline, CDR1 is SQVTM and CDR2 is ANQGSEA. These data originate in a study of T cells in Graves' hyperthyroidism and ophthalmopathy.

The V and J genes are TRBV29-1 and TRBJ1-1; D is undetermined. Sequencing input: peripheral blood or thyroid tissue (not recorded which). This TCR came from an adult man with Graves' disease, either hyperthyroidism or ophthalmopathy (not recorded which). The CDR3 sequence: CSQEKAAGNTEAFF. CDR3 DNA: TGCAGTCAAGAGAAAGCAGCAGGGAACACTGAAGCTTTCTTT.